This TCR beta chain was sequenced during a study of shared clonotypes between healthy human individuals. Study-level findings and limits: At large depth, rarefaction still showed sorted-subset sequencing to be incomplete.

A remark on this clone: The antigen is unknown. This specimen includes other DNA sequences encoding the same CDR3.

Trimming took 0 bases from V and 3 from J, leaving 2 bases between them. Germline V gives CDR1 WSHSY, CDR2 SAAADI. This CDR3 has 12 amino acids. Profiling relied on immunoSEQ multiplex PCR, and the TCRdb table lists in-frame clones only, not all of them. The sample gives 2 million to 3 million clones, over 85% of which show up once; approximately 0.35% is in the top ten. The rearrangement joins TRBV10-2 to TRBJ2-5; D gene unclear. This TCR came from a man aged 18 to 30 in good health. Some clones in this sample may be carry-over from other donors' samples. Source material: naive CD4+ T cells from PBMCs. As to subset: CD45RA+ positively selected. CDR3 DNA sequence: TGCGCCAGCAGTGAGTCGGAAGAGACCCAGTACTTC. Residues: CASSESEETQYF.